The following is a T cell receptor beta chain sequence with its context. What antigen it recognizes has not been identified. One base away there is no much larger clone; base qualities are not given. Libraries came from the immunoSEQ multiplex PCR assay. The immuneACCESS repertoire file appears here via TCRdb, limited to in-frame rearrangements. These files lack a portion of the clones; in checked studies, under half of the deficit traces to unresolved V genes, and the cause of the others is not known. Counted in this sample were approximately 90,000 clones; roughly 96% of them appeared once. The top ten clones comprise just over 0.25% of the sample. The data were obtained in a study of technical replicates of blood from several donors (dated by TCRdb to the late 2010s). The CDR3 goes from the cysteine to the phenylalanine over 14 residues. Only the CDR3 DNA stays, 42 bases, in frame from base 1. Ends trimmed: V by 7 bases, J by 6 bases; bases unmatched to a gene: 8. The germline V gene yields SQVTM for CDR1 and ANQGSEA for CDR2.

The receptor was derived from a human donor in good health. The chain links TRBV29-1 with TRBJ2-1, and TRBD2 matches 11 of the central bases. The sample was T cells isolated from PBMCs. The CDR3: CSGILAGEGNEQFF. DNA sequence: TGCAGCGGAATACTAGCGGGAGAGGGCAATGAGCAGTTCTTC.